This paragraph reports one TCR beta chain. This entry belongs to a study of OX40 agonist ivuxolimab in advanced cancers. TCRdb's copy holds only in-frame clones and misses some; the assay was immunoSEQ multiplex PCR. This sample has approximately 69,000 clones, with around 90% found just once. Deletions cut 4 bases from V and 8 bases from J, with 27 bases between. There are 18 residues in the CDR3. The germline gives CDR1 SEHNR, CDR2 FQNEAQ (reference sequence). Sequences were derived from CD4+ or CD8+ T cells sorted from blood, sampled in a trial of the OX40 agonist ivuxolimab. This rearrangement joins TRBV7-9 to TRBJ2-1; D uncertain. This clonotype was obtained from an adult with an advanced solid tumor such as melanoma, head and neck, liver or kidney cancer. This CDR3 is CASSSRRPNRGITYEQFF. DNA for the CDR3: TGTGCCAGCAGCTCAAGAAGGCCGAATCGCGGAATTACCTATGAGCAGTTCTTC.